These T cell receptor beta chains were read from a single sample in a study of blood T cells in healthy people across ages. TCRdb ran MiXCR on the 5' RACE reads and lists one entry per CDR3 protein. Found here are hundreds of thousands of distinct CDR3 sequences, 40% to 65% of them singletons; the top ten hold roughly 40%. The sequencing sample was made of blood. The receptors derive from a man older than 75 in good health. Each CDR3 is given with its conserved first and last residue. Each record gives: V gene, CDR3 length, J gene, clone size, D gene, CDR3 protein, CDR3 DNA. The D gene is left open where the match is weak. Clone size is shown for a subset of rows, as once, few, many or a class of expanded clone.

>TRBV29-1|14|TRBJ2-7|-|TRBD1
CSVQGTEAYNEQYF
TGCAGCGTCCAGGGGACAGAGGCCTACAATGAGCAGTACTTC
>TRBV2|14|TRBJ2-3|-|-
CASKGTFSTDTQYF
TGTGCCAGCAAAGGGACTTTCAGCACAGATACGCAGTATTTT
>TRBV11-2|14|TRBJ2-5|few|-
CASSSGVRQETQYF
TGTGCCAGCAGCTCGGGAGTTCGGCAGGAGACCCAGTACTTC
>TRBV5-1|13|TRBJ2-4|-|-
CASSLLQSGEQYF
TGCGCCAGCAGCTTGCTACAGTCGGGGGAGCAGTACTTC
>TRBV12-3/TRBV12-4|16|TRBJ2-6|-|TRBD1
CASSLGQGNGANVLTF
TGTGCCAGCAGTTTGGGACAGGGTAATGGGGCCAACGTCCTGACTTTC
>TRBV5-1|14|TRBJ2-1|-|-
CASTPARVNNEQFF
TGCGCAAGCACCCCCGCTCGGGTTAATAATGAGCAGTTCTTC
>TRBV19|15|TRBJ2-7|many|-
CASSIDHVHSYEQYF
TGTGCCAGTAGTATTGATCATGTCCACTCCTACGAGCAGTACTTC
>TRBV29-1|13|TRBJ1-2|few|-
CSVTGTTIYGYTF
TGCAGCGTAACCGGGACAACGATCTATGGCTACACCTTC
>TRBV20-1|16|TRBJ2-1|-|TRBD2
CSARASSSGRYNEQFF
TGCAGTGCTAGAGCCTCTTCTAGCGGGAGATACAATGAGCAGTTCTTC
>TRBV2|13|TRBJ2-5|few|-
CASNGGVEETQYF
TGTGCCAGCAACGGGGGAGTGGAAGAGACCCAGTACTTC
>TRBV29-1|13|TRBJ2-1|-|TRBD2
CSVGAGAYNEQFF
TGCAGCGTTGGGGCGGGGGCCTACAATGAGCAGTTCTTC
>TRBV2|16|TRBJ2-7|few|TRBD2
CASSGTSGTSSYEQYF
TGTGCCAGCAGTGGGACTAGCGGGACTAGCTCCTACGAGCAGTACTTC
>TRBV11-2|14|TRBJ1-1|-|-
CASRRTGLNTEAFF
TGTGCCAGCAGGAGAACAGGATTGAACACTGAAGCTTTCTTT
>TRBV12-3/TRBV12-4|16|TRBJ1-2|few|TRBD1
CASSLRGAGGRGGYTF
TGTGCCAGCAGCCTCCGTGGCGCAGGGGGCAGGGGAGGCTACACCTTC
>TRBV27|16|TRBJ2-7|-|TRBD1
CASIDSRDRHSYEQYF
TGTGCCAGCATCGATTCCCGGGACAGACACTCCTACGAGCAGTACTTC
>TRBV7-2|13|TRBJ2-2|-|-
CASSPKRAGELFF
TGTGCCAGCAGCCCCAAGAGAGCCGGGGAGCTGTTTTTT
>TRBV14|15|TRBJ2-7|few|TRBD1
CASSPQGAGAYEQYF
TGTGCCAGCAGCCCGCAGGGGGCTGGGGCCTACGAGCAGTACTTC
>TRBV9|12|TRBJ1-2|-|-
CASSVVGYGYTF
TGTGCCAGCAGCGTAGTGGGTTATGGCTACACCTTC
>TRBV20-1|15|TRBJ2-7|-|TRBD2
CSARAGGGATYEQYF
TGCAGTGCTAGAGCGGGAGGCGGGGCCACCTACGAGCAGTACTTC
>TRBV20-1|15|TRBJ2-3|few|TRBD2
CSARGLAGFSDTQYF
TGCAGTGCGAGGGGACTAGCGGGATTCTCAGATACGCAGTATTTT
>TRBV4-2|14|TRBJ1-1|-|TRBD1
CASSARDRGPEAFF
TGTGCCAGCAGCGCCCGGGACAGAGGCCCTGAAGCTTTCTTT
>TRBV29-1|14|TRBJ2-1|-|-
CSVEGGGSGNERFF
TGCAGCGTTGAAGGAGGGGGGTCGGGCAATGAGCGGTTCTTC
>TRBV6-5|19|TRBJ2-3|few|TRBD2
CASSSLLLAGGVGHRYAYF
TGTGCCAGCAGTTCCCTCTTACTAGCGGGAGGGGTAGGGCACAGATACGCGTATTTT
>TRBV14|15|TRBJ2-1|-|TRBD2
CASSIERGPYNEQFF
TGTGCCAGCAGCATAGAGCGGGGACCTTACAATGAGCAGTTCTTC
>TRBV9|15|TRBJ2-7|-|TRBD1
CASSVGRDRMYEQYF
TGTGCCAGCAGCGTCGGGCGGGACAGGATGTACGAGCAGTACTTC
>TRBV5-1|15|TRBJ2-5|-|-
CASSAGTGKKETQYF
TGCGCCAGCAGCGCCGGGACGGGAAAAAAAGAGACCCAGTACTTC
>TRBV28|14|TRBJ2-7|-|TRBD2
CASSFEGLTYEQYF
TGTGCCAGCAGTTTCGAGGGACTAACCTACGAGCAGTACTTC
>TRBV29-1|12|TRBJ1-4|-|-
CSGGGVNEKLFF
TGCAGCGGAGGCGGTGTTAATGAAAAACTGTTTTTT
>TRBV7-2|14|TRBJ1-2|-|-
CASSPSGDHYGYTF
TGTGCCAGCAGCCCATCAGGGGACCACTATGGCTACACCTTC